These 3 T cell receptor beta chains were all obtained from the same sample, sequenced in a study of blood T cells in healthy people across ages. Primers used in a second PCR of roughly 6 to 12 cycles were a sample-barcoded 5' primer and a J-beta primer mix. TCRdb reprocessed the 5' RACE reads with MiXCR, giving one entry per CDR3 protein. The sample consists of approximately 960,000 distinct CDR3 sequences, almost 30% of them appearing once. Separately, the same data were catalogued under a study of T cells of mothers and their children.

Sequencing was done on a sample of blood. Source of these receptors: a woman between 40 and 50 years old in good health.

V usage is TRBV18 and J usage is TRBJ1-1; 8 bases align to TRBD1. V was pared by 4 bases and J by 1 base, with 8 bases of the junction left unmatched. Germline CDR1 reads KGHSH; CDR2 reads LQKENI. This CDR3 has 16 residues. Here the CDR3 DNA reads TGTGCCAGCTCACTTCAGGGGGCGCAGGGGAACACTGAAGCTTTCTTT. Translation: CASSLQGAQGNTEAFF.

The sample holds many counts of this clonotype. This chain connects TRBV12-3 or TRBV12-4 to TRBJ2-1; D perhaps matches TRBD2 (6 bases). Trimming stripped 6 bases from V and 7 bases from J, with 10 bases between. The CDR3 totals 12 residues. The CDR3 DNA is TGTGCCAGCAGCCTTGGGGGGAATGAGCAGTTCTTC. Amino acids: CASSLGGNEQFF.

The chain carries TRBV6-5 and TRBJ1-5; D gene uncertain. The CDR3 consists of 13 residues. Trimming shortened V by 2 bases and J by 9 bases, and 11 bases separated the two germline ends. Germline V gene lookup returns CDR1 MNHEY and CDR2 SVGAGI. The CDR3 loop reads CASSYSGRVPQHF. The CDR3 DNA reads TGTGCCAGCAGTTACAGTGGGCGCGTGCCCCAGCATTTT.